This T cell receptor beta chain appears in the sequencing data of a study of T cell responses to AZD1222 COVID-19 vaccine. Using immunoSEQ multiplex PCR, the repertoire was profiled, and TCRdb retains in-frame clones only, with some absent. The sample records some 80,000 clones, around 88% being singletons. Points from the study as a whole: Most donors were white British, females outnumbered males, and clonal diversity was possibly underestimated. Spike-specific TCR breadth rose after two AZD1222 doses, and depth rose as well.

With regard to this clone: The target antigen is unknown.

This CDR3 region has 14 residues. Germline values: CDR1 MNHEY, CDR2 SMNVEV (reference sequence). V shed 6 bases and J shed 9 bases, with 18 bases lying between them. The chain uses TRBV27 and TRBJ1-5, with D possibly being TRBD1 (6 bases). The origin of this receptor is an adult who received the MenACWY meningococcal vaccine as a control. This sample comprised peripheral blood, obtained 28 days after the second dose of the MenACWY control vaccine. As DNA, the CDR3 is TGTGCCAGCAGCAACGACAGGTTAGGGTTGCCCCAGCATTTT. It is translated as CASSNDRLGLPQHF.